This TCR beta chain emerged from a study of CD8 T cells in Susac syndrome. Random hexamers served to reverse transcribe about 0.45 to 1 ug RNA. TCRdb redid the calling of the immunoSEQ multiplex PCR reads with MiXCR, one entry per CDR3 protein. The sample includes 90,000 to 150,000 distinct CDR3 sequences, approximately 93% of them seen just once. Looked up from germline, CDR1 is SGDLS and CDR2 is YYNGEE. V was trimmed by 0 bases and J by 2 bases, leaving 8 bases between them. The CDR3 runs 14 residues. Sequencing of TCR beta, carried out with a high-throughput approach, was applied to CD8+ and CD4+ T cells from the blood. The TEMRA cells underwent FACS enrichment, while the CD8+ and CD4+ T cells underwent negative isolation.

The TCR comes from a human donor with multiple sclerosis. Sequenced material: CD4+ T cells from PBMCs. The rearrangement uses TRBV9 and TRBJ1-1; D is unclear. CDR3 sequence reads: CASSVVPSNTEAFF. As DNA, the CDR3 is TGTGCCAGCAGCGTAGTACCGAGTAACACTGAAGCTTTCTTT.